This T cell receptor (beta chain) emerged from a study of T cells after yellow fever vaccination. Findings and limits, study-wide: FACS-sorted repertoires could contain abundant clonotypes contaminating from the bulk population.

Concerning this clonotype: Its antigen is unknown.

Between the trimmed V and J ends, which lost 1 base and 0 bases, there was a span of 11 bases. The CDR3 covers 16 residues. The V gene's germline CDR1 is MGHRA and CDR2 YSYEKL. TCRdb processed the 5' RACE reads anew with MiXCR; each CDR3 protein has one entry. Of about 130,000 distinct CDR3 sequences in the sample, roughly 10% are singletons; the top ten hold approximately 39%. The chain couples TRBV4-1 to TRBJ2-3; TRBD2 is a possible D gene (7 bases). This clonotype was obtained from a man younger than 35 who received the YFV17D yellow fever vaccine. Specimen: CD8+ T cells sorted from PBMCs, collected on the day of the yellow fever booster vaccination. The CDR3 DNA sequence: TGCGCCAGCAGCCAAGTGCGGGGGCCTAGCACAGATACGCAGTATTTT. Residues: CASSQVRGPSTDTQYF.